A selection of T cell receptor beta chains follows, all from one sample in a study of blood T cell repertoires in COVID-19. The repertoire was sequenced with immunoSEQ multiplex PCR; TCRdb's copy has only in-frame clones and lacks some. Found here are about 280,000 clones, around 87% of them singletons; the top ten hold approximately 2%. The sample comprised peripheral blood. Every receptor here comes from a woman in her 30s who had recovered from COVID-19. Both conserved end residues are part of each CDR3. A D gene is named only where the DNA matches it firmly. Clone size is given for some rows only: seen once, a few or many times, or a class if the clone is expanded.

cdr3_aa cdr3_nt j_call clone_size v_call d_call
CSARDPGPAFF TGCAGTGCTAGAGATCCAGGGCCGGCTTTCTTT TRBJ1-1 - TRBV20-1 -
CASSWGVSNEQYF TGTGCCAGCAGTTGGGGGGTATCCAACGAGCAGTACTTC TRBJ2-7 once TRBV27 -
CSVSTMNTEAFF TGCAGCGTTAGTACAATGAACACTGAAGCTTTCTTT TRBJ1-1 few TRBV29-1 -
CASSPEQGGIGELFF TGCGCCAGCAGCCCAGAACAGGGGGGTATCGGGGAGCTGTTTTTT TRBJ2-2 few TRBV5-1 TRBD1
CASSLEGGPYNEQFF TGTGCCAGCAGTTTAGAGGGGGGGCCCTACAATGAGCAGTTCTTC TRBJ2-1 - TRBV27 -
CASSSPGKTGELFF TGTGCCAGCAGCTCCCCAGGGAAAACCGGGGAGCTGTTTTTT TRBJ2-2 - TRBV5-5 -
CASGSGFVGTGELFF TGTGCCAGCGGATCAGGGTTTGTTGGCACCGGGGAGCTGTTTTTT TRBJ2-2 - TRBV5-4 -
CASANGGAYEQFF TGCGCCAGCGCGAACGGGGGAGCCTATGAGCAGTTCTTC TRBJ2-1 - TRBV10-1 -
CASSARPGTEAFF TGTGCCAGCAGCGCCCGGCCGGGCACTGAAGCTTTCTTT TRBJ1-1 - TRBV7-2 -
CSVLRLGTGTYEQYF TGCAGCGTTTTGAGGTTAGGGACAGGGACATACGAGCAGTACTTC TRBJ2-7 - TRBV29-1 TRBD1
CSVEDRQGETQYF TGCAGCGTTGAAGATCGGCAGGGGGAGACCCAGTACTTC TRBJ2-5 - TRBV29-1 -
CASSLFTRGETQYF TGTGCCAGCAGTTTATTTACTCGGGGGGAGACCCAGTACTTC TRBJ2-5 once TRBV28 -
CAWSRRQLLYEQYF TGTGCCTGGAGCCGTAGACAGCTCCTATACGAGCAGTACTTC TRBJ2-7 - TRBV30 -
CASSETSGLGFLDEQFF TGTGCCAGCAGTGAAACCTCGGGACTCGGCTTTCTTGATGAGCAGTTCTTC TRBJ2-1 few TRBV2 -
CASSQDVIWGTAYEQYF TGTGCCAGCAGCCAAGATGTCATATGGGGGACAGCCTACGAGCAGTACTTC TRBJ2-7 once TRBV3-1/TRBV3-2 TRBD1
CASSFRGILTEAFF TGCGCCAGCAGCTTCAGGGGTATTTTAACTGAAGCTTTCTTT TRBJ1-1 - TRBV5-1 -
CASSFRNEQFF TGTGCCAGCAGTTTTCGGAATGAGCAGTTCTTC TRBJ2-1 - TRBV12-3/TRBV12-4 -
CASSQDRGTGGAKTEAFF TGTGCCAGCAGCCAAGATCGGGGGACAGGGGGCGCAAAAACTGAAGCTTTCTTT TRBJ1-1 - TRBV4-2 TRBD1
CSASVGLAVNNEQFF TGCAGTGCTAGTGTTGGACTAGCGGTAAATAATGAGCAGTTCTTC TRBJ2-1 - TRBV20-1 TRBD2
CASSYSQGYYGYTF TGTGCCAGCAGTTACTCGCAGGGCTACTATGGCTACACCTTC TRBJ1-2 - TRBV6-5 -
CASIFAQGPPYGYTF TGTGCCAGCATATTCGCCCAGGGGCCCCCCTATGGCTACACCTTC TRBJ1-2 - TRBV2 -
CAWSAGTGGYEQYF TGTGCCTGGAGTGCCGGGACAGGGGGCTACGAGCAGTACTTC TRBJ2-7 - TRBV30 TRBD1
CASRRLRDTLDTQYF TGTGCCAGCAGACGTCTCCGGGACACGCTGGATACGCAGTATTTT TRBJ2-3 - TRBV7-9 -
CASSTGGNPPLHF TGTGCCAGTTCAACAGGGGGAAATCCACCCCTCCACTTT TRBJ1-6 - TRBV6-5 TRBD1
CASSESGLYGEQYF TGCGCCAGCAGTGAGTCCGGACTATATGGCGAGCAGTACTTC TRBJ2-7 - TRBV10-1 -
CASSASGGAYNEQFF TGTGCCAGCAGCGCGAGCGGGGGGGCGTACAATGAGCAGTTCTTC TRBJ2-1 - TRBV7-9 TRBD2
CASSPDSYSNQPQHF TGTGCCAGTAGTCCCGACAGTTATAGCAATCAGCCCCAGCATTTT TRBJ1-5 - TRBV19 -
CAWSAPRTGSNEKLFF TGTGCCTGGAGTGCCCCACGGACAGGATCTAATGAAAAACTGTTTTTT TRBJ1-4 - TRBV30 TRBD1
CASRIVGTGFYEQYF TGTGCCAGCAGAATAGTTGGGACAGGGTTCTACGAGCAGTACTTC TRBJ2-7 - TRBV7-8 TRBD1
CASSYSASGGQETQYF TGTGCCAGCAGTTACTCGGCTAGCGGGGGCCAAGAGACCCAGTACTTC TRBJ2-5 - TRBV6-5 TRBD2
CASRRTSSSYEQYF TGTGCCAGCAGGAGGACTAGCAGCTCCTACGAGCAGTACTTC TRBJ2-7 - TRBV6-5 TRBD2
CASSSPKRGQASEAFF TGTGCCAGCAGCTCGCCGAAACGGGGACAAGCCAGTGAAGCTTTCTTT TRBJ1-1 - TRBV5-6 -
CATSSGEGGKETQYF TGTGCCACCAGCAGTGGAGAAGGGGGAAAAGAGACCCAGTACTTC TRBJ2-5 - TRBV15 -
CASSFRGNTEAFF TGTGCCAGCAGCTTCCGCGGGAACACTGAAGCTTTCTTT TRBJ1-1 - TRBV7-6 -
CASSLAQGESGNTIYF TGTGCCAGCAGCTTAGCTCAGGGGGAGTCTGGAAACACCATATATTTT TRBJ1-3 - TRBV7-9 TRBD1
CASSLRTSGGARTQYF TGTGCCAGCAGCTTACGGACTAGCGGGGGGGCCCGTACGCAGTATTTT TRBJ2-3 once TRBV7-9 TRBD2
CASSPDTGRYGYTF TGTGCCAGCAGCCCCGATACAGGGCGCTATGGCTACACCTTC TRBJ1-2 few TRBV7-8 -
CATSDFLNSPLHF TGTGCCACCAGTGATTTTCTTAATTCACCCCTCCACTTT TRBJ1-6 - TRBV24-1 -
CASTALGLAGSFNEQFF TGTGCCAGTACGGCTCTAGGGCTAGCGGGATCTTTCAATGAGCAGTTCTTC TRBJ2-1 - TRBV19 TRBD2
CASSTLGGSSYEQYF TGTGCCAGCAGTACCCTTGGGGGGAGCTCCTACGAGCAGTACTTC TRBJ2-7 - TRBV27 -
CASSPGAGQGADTQYF TGTGCCAGCTCCCCGGGGGCCGGACAGGGGGCAGATACGCAGTATTTT TRBJ2-3 - TRBV18 TRBD1
CASSRRTDRNTIYF TGTGCCAGCTCACGACGGACAGATCGAAACACCATATATTTT TRBJ1-3 - TRBV18 -
CASSAPSGRSFEQFF TGCGCCAGCAGCGCCCCTAGCGGGAGGTCCTTTGAGCAGTTCTTC TRBJ2-1 - TRBV4-1 TRBD2
CAVARTGYSGNTIYF TGTGCCGTGGCACGAACAGGCTACTCTGGAAACACCATATATTTT TRBJ1-3 - TRBV6-5 -
CATSPGQQETQYF TGTGCCACTTCACCGGGACAGCAAGAGACCCAGTACTTC TRBJ2-5 - TRBV12-3/TRBV12-4 TRBD1
CASSYSREQSNQPQHF TGTGCCAGCAGTTACTCTAGGGAGCAGAGCAATCAGCCCCAGCATTTT TRBJ1-5 few TRBV6-2/TRBV6-3 -
CASGLFTGGLLETQYF TGTGCTAGTGGTTTGTTCACAGGGGGCTTGTTGGAGACCCAGTACTTC TRBJ2-5 - TRBV12-5 TRBD1
CASSQTSGYEQYF TGTGCCAGCAGCCAAACTAGCGGCTACGAGCAGTACTTC TRBJ2-7 - TRBV4-2 TRBD2
CASSVGGRSNQPQHF TGTGCCAGCAGCGTAGGGGGCAGGAGCAATCAGCCCCAGCATTTT TRBJ1-5 - TRBV9 -
CASTPGGWHSPLHF TGTGCCAGCACCCCGGGAGGGTGGCATTCACCCCTCCACTTT TRBJ1-6 - TRBV6-5 -
CASIGLAGGSGELFF TGTGCCAGCATCGGACTAGCGGGAGGGTCCGGGGAGCTGTTTTTT TRBJ2-2 - TRBV6-5 TRBD2
CASSSRQGLAEESDTQYF TGTGCCAGCAGTTCCCGACAGGGACTAGCGGAGGAGTCAGATACGCAGTATTTT TRBJ2-3 - TRBV28 TRBD2
CASSMTPRRDTQYF TGTGCCAGTAGTATGACACCCCGCAGGGATACGCAGTATTTT TRBJ2-3 once TRBV19 -
CASSYVAGTDTQYF TGTGCCAGCAGTTACGTAGCGGGCACAGATACGCAGTATTTT TRBJ2-3 once TRBV6-2/TRBV6-3 -
CASSHLGYRGNTEAFF TGTGCCAGCAGCCACCTCGGATACAGGGGGAACACTGAAGCTTTCTTT TRBJ1-1 - TRBV3-1/TRBV3-2 TRBD1